This T cell receptor (beta chain) emerged from a study of multiple sclerosis patients with progressive multifocal leukoencephalopathy. This clone was counted a single time. Produced via immunoSEQ multiplex PCR; TCRdb's table is partial and in-frame only. The sample carries about 28,000 clones, about 88% recorded once. V was pared by 2 bases and J by 6 bases, with 14 bases of the junction left unmatched. The CDR3 covers 19 residues. Germline CDR1 is LGHNA and CDR2 is YSLEER. Time point here: before natalizumab initiation. Sample: PBMCs. The sequence was collected from a human donor with multiple sclerosis. V usage is TRBV4-3 and J usage is TRBJ1-4, with TRBD1 matching over 11 bases. The CDR3 is CASSQLMRGPGQGDEKLFF. Written as DNA, the CDR3 is TGCGCCAGCAGCCAACTAATGAGGGGACCGGGACAGGGGGATGAAAAACTGTTTTTT.